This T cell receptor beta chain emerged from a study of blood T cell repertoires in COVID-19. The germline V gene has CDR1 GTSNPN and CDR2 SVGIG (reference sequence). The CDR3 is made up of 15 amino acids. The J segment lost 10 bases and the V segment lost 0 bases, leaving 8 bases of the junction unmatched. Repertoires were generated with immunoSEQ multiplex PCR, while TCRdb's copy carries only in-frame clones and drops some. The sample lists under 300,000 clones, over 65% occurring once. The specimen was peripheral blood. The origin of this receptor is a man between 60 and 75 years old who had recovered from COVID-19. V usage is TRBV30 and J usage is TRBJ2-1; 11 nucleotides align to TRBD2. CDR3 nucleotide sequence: TGTGCCTGGAGTGTTCGTGGGACTAGCGGTTGGGAGCAGTTCTTC. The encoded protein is CAWSVRGTSGWEQFF.